The 22 T cell receptor beta chains below were found in one sample sequenced in a study of beta chain features in type 1 diabetes. The sequenced template was cDNA made from the entire isolated RNA. Clones were sequenced by immunoSEQ multiplex PCR, and TCRdb holds only the in-frame ones, with some missing. The sample lists some 300,000 clones, 8% occurring once. Sequencing was done on a sample of central memory CD4+ T cells from blood. The receptors come from a woman between 18 and 29 years old in good health.

The V gene is TRBV27, the J gene TRBJ2-3; D is undetermined. The germline gives CDR1 MNHEY, CDR2 SMNVEV (reference sequence). The CDR3 loop spans 13 amino acids. Trimming removed 4 bases from V and 4 bases from J, with 9 bases in between. In DNA, the CDR3 is TGTGCCAGCAGTTACCAGGTCCCAGATACGCAGTATTTT. Encoded protein: CASSYQVPDTQYF.

This clone showed up just a few times. V and J are TRBV18 and TRBJ2-3, with TRBD2 matching 8 bases. This CDR3 spans 16 amino acids. V lost 0 bases and J lost 5; bases outside the gene matches: 7. Germline V CDR1 and CDR2: KGHSH, LQKENI. The CDR3 protein is CASSPPSGSVGDTQYF. For the CDR3, the DNA is TGTGCCAGCTCACCACCGAGCGGGAGTGTCGGAGATACGCAGTATTTT.

Ten or more counts support this clone. This chain links TRBV10-3 with TRBJ1-5; TRBD1 agrees at 9 bases. J gave up 6 bases and V 3 bases, and 12 bases lay outside the gene matches. The CDR3 is made up of 17 amino acids. The germline CDR1 and CDR2 sequences are ENHRY and SYGVKD. Here the CDR3 reads CAISEHQDRGYTQPQHF. The CDR3 bases are TGTGCCATCAGTGAACATCAGGACAGGGGTTATACTCAGCCCCAGCATTTT.

This rearrangement joins TRBV29-1 to TRBJ2-3; the match to TRBD2 covers 16 bases. Germline V lookup: CDR1 SQVTM, CDR2 ANQGSEA. After removal of 6 bases from V and 4 bases from J, the junction contained 4 bases not matched to a gene. The CDR3 has 15 residues. CDR3 sequence: CSVGTSGRAADTQYF. CDR3 nucleotides: TGCAGCGTAGGGACTAGCGGGAGGGCCGCAGATACGCAGTATTTT.

This rearrangement joins TRBV7-9 to TRBJ2-2; D is possibly TRBD2 (5 bases). V was shortened by 5 bases and J by 3 bases, with 19 bases between the two germline ends. CDR3 size: 17 residues. Germline CDR1 is SEHNR and CDR2 is FQNEAQ (reference sequence). The CDR3 nucleotides read TGTGCCAGCAGCCCCCGCAATCGGGGAAGGGACACCGGGGAGCTGTTTTTT. Translated, it gives CASSPRNRGRDTGELFF.

This clone was recorded a few times. The rearrangement uses TRBV5-4 and TRBJ1-2; 10 nucleotides match TRBD1. Germline V gives CDR1 SGHNT, CDR2 YYREEE (reference sequence). Germline trimming cut 0 bases from V and 2 bases from J; bases unmatched to any gene: 4. The CDR3 has 16 residues. Here the CDR3 reads CASSLASGQGNYGYTF. Written as DNA, the CDR3 is TGTGCCAGCAGCTTGGCCTCGGGACAGGGGAACTATGGCTACACCTTC.

This clone came up many times. This chain uses TRBV28 with TRBJ1-5; 7 nucleotides agree with TRBD1. The J segment lost 6 bases and the V segment lost 2 bases, leaving 7 bases of the junction unmatched. Germline lookup yields CDR1 MDHEN and CDR2 SYDVKM. This CDR3 spans 15 amino acids. The chain's CDR3 is CASSLRNRGGQPQHF. As DNA, the CDR3 is TGTGCCAGCAGTTTACGCAACAGGGGAGGTCAGCCCCAGCATTTT.

The CDR3 sequence is CASSQLRGTEAFF. The CDR3 DNA reads TGTGCCAGCAGCCAACTTCGCGGCACTGAAGCTTTCTTT. V and J are TRBV14 and TRBJ1-1; D uncertain. This CDR3 is 13 amino acids long. Germline V gene lookup returns CDR1 SGHDN and CDR2 FVKESK. V was shortened by 2 bases and J by 4 bases, with 8 bases between the two germline ends.

This clone has just a few counts. The V call is TRBV19, the J call TRBJ1-5, with 9 positions matching TRBD1. CDR3 length: 14 amino acids. The germline V gene has CDR1 LNHDA and CDR2 SQIVND (reference sequence). The ends lost 4 bases at V and 6 bases at J; junction bases unmatched: 4. This chain's CDR3 is CASSKTGGGQPQHF. The CDR3 DNA reads TGTGCCAGTAGTAAAACAGGGGGCGGTCAGCCCCAGCATTTT.

This clone was picked up a small number of times. The gene calls are TRBV4-2 and TRBJ2-4; 11 nucleotides match TRBD2. After removal of 3 bases from V and 5 bases from J, the junction contained 6 bases not matched to a gene. There are 16 residues in the CDR3. Germline CDR1 and CDR2: LGHNA and YNFKEQ. The CDR3 bases are TGTGCCAGCAGCCAGGGGGCTAGCGGGGGGCAAAACATTCAGTACTTC. Translation gives CASSQGASGGQNIQYF.

This clone was found many times. Other DNA sequences in this specimen translate into the identical CDR3. The rearrangement joins TRBV7-9 to TRBJ2-1; D gene uncertain. Germline assignment: CDR1 SEHNR and CDR2 FQNEAQ (reference sequence). This CDR3 is 12 amino acids long. V was shortened by 5 bases and J by 2 bases, with 4 bases between the two germline ends. CDR3 loop: CASSLTYNEQFF. DNA of the CDR3: TGTGCCAGCAGCCTAACCTACAATGAGCAGTTCTTC.

J is TRBJ2-7 and V is TRBV25-1, with D perhaps TRBD1 (6 bases). There are 14 residues in the CDR3. V lost 6 bases and J 3 bases, leaving 15 bases between the germline ends. Germline V gene lookup returns CDR1 MGHDK and CDR2 SYGVNS. The CDR3 reads CASSPTGQNYEQYF. For the CDR3, the DNA is TGTGCCAGCAGCCCTACGGGACAAAACTACGAGCAGTACTTC.

The chain has TRBV7-8 and TRBJ1-4; no reliable D call. V gave up 3 bases and J gave up 2 bases, with 7 bases separating them. The CDR3 consists of 14 residues. Germline V gives CDR1 SGHVS, CDR2 FQNEAQ. The CDR3 DNA follows: TGTGCCAGCAGCTTTTCACGGACTAATGAAAAACTGTTTTTT. This codes for CASSFSRTNEKLFF.

This clone was picked up a small number of times. The identical CDR3 is also encoded by other nucleotide sequences in the sample. The chain carries TRBV7-2 and TRBJ1-5, with D tentatively TRBD1 (5 bases). The CDR3 length is 15 residues. In germline, CDR1 is SGHTA, CDR2 FQGNSA. Trimming took 5 bases from V and 1 from J, leaving 12 bases between them. The CDR3 loop is CASSLGAGSNQPQHF. DNA of the CDR3: TGTGCCAGCAGCCTTGGGGCGGGGAGCAATCAGCCCCAGCATTTT. Based on the CDR3 plus reference TRBV7-2 and TRBJ1-5, the full variable domain is GAGVSQSPSNKVTEKGKDVELRCDPISGHTALYWYRQSLGQGLEFLIYFQGNSAPDKSGLPSDRFSAERTGGSVSTLTIQRTQQEDSAVYLCASSLGAGSNQPQHFGDGTRLSIL.

This sequence joins TRBV7-3 and TRBJ2-5, with a tentative D call TRBD2 (6 bases). The germline V gene has CDR1 SGHTA and CDR2 FQGTGA. This CDR3 has 15 amino acids. V was cut by 0 bases and J by 4 bases, with 12 bases left in between. In DNA form, the CDR3 reads TGTGCCAGCAGCTTAACGGGAGGAAACGGAGAGACCCAGTACTTC. As protein: CASSLTGGNGETQYF.

The chain combines TRBV7-2 with TRBJ2-7; no clear D. CDR1 and CDR2 (germline): SGHTA, FQGNSA. CDR3 length: 13 residues. V lost 3 bases to trimming and J lost 1 base, with 7 bases between them. The CDR3 nucleotides are TGTGCCAGCAGCTTTCGCGAATCCTACGAGCAGTACTTC. It translates to CASSFRESYEQYF.

V and J are TRBV29-1 and TRBJ1-1, with 8 bases lining up with TRBD1. J was trimmed by 6 bases and V by 4 bases; bases with no gene match: 16. CDR3 length equals 16 residues. Per the germline V gene, CDR1 is SQVTM and CDR2 is ANQGSEA. The CDR3 protein is CSVGSYEGQAGAEAFF. The CDR3 nucleotides are TGCAGCGTTGGGTCGTATGAGGGACAGGCGGGAGCTGAAGCTTTCTTT.

The chain combines TRBV6-1 with TRBJ2-5, with D possibly TRBD2 on 6 matching bases. The V and J ends lost 8 bases and 3 bases respectively, with 13 bases between them. Germline CDR1 is MNHNS and CDR2 is SASEGT. The length of the CDR3 is 13 residues. The CDR3 region is CASSLPGEETQYF. Here the CDR3 DNA reads TGTGCCAGCTCGTTACCGGGGGAAGAGACCCAGTACTTC.

A few counts support this clone. The V call is TRBV4-3, the J call TRBJ1-1; TRBD1 matches 12 bases. Germline V CDR1 and CDR2: LGHNA, YSLEER. This CDR3 contains 15 residues. V was clipped by 8 bases and J by 1 base; unmatched bases: 5. This CDR3 reads CASSGTGGPNTEAFF. The CDR3 nucleotides are TGCGCCAGCTCCGGGACAGGGGGCCCGAACACTGAAGCTTTCTTT.

The V and J genes are TRBV7-9 and TRBJ1-4; TRBD1 aligns across 8 bases. CDR1 and CDR2 from the germline V gene are SEHNR and FQNEAQ (reference sequence). This CDR3 spans 14 amino acids. V trimming: 5 bases; J trimming: 8 bases; junction bases outside the gene matches: 7. CDR3 bases: TGTGCCAGCAGCCGGACAGGGTCATGGGAAAAACTGTTTTTT. Protein sequence: CASSRTGSWEKLFF. Filled out from reference TRBV7-9 and TRBJ1-4, the complete variable domain reads DTGVSQNPRHKITKRGQNVTFRCDPISEHNRLYWYRQTLGQGPEFLTYFQNEAQLEKSRLLSDRFSAERPKGSFSTLEIQRTEQGDSAMYLCASSRTGSWEKLFFGSGTQLSVL.

The chain links TRBV7-2 to TRBJ2-1; 9 bases align to TRBD1. Germline CDR1 reads SGHTA; CDR2 reads FQGNSA. The CDR3 length is 12 residues. J was trimmed by 13 bases and V by 5 bases; bases with no gene match: 6. DNA of the CDR3: TGTGCCAGCAGCAATCGGGACAGGGTCCAGTTCTTC. Translation: CASSNRDRVQFF.

This clone was observed at least ten times. The chain recombines TRBV6-1 with TRBJ1-2; D is ambiguous. Trimming shortened V by 2 bases and J by 4 bases, and 5 bases separated the two germline ends. This CDR3 has 12 residues. In germline, CDR1 is MNHNS, CDR2 SASEGT. The CDR3 region has the DNA TGTGCCAGCAGTGAACGACTCTATGGCTACACCTTC. It translates to CASSERLYGYTF.